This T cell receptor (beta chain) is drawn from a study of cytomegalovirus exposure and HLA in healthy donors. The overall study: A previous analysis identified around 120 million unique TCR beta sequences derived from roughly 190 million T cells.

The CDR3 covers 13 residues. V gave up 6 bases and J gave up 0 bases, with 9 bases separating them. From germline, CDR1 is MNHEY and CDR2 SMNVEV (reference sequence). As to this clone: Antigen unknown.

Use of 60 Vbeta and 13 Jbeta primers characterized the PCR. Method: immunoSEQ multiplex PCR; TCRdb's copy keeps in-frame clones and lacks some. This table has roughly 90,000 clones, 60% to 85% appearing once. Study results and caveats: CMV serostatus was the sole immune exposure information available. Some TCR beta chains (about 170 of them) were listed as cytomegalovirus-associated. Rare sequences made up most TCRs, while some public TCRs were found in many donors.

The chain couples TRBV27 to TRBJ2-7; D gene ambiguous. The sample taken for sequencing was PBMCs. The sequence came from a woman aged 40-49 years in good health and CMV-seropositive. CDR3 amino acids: CASSDWSSYEQYF. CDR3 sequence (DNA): TGTGCCAGCAGCGACTGGAGCTCCTACGAGCAGTACTTC.